Below, 9 T cell receptor beta chains from the same sample are listed, as sequenced in a study of T cell responses to AZD1222 COVID-19 vaccine. Profiling relied on immunoSEQ multiplex PCR, and the TCRdb table lists in-frame clones only, not all of them. The table includes about 150,000 clones, more than 90% detected once. The specimen comprised peripheral blood, sampled on day 0 of AZD1222 vaccination. Receptor source: an adult in good health.

V usage is TRBV6-4 and J usage is TRBJ2-1; weak D call: TRBD2 (6 bases). From germline, CDR1 is MRHNA and CDR2 SNTAGT. The length of the CDR3 is 13 residues. V was shortened by 2 bases and J by 9 bases, with 11 bases between the two germline ends. CDR3 coding DNA: TGTGCCAGCAGTGACCCCGACGGGGGTGAGCAGTTCTTC. Its translation: CASSDPDGGEQFF.

CDR3: CAWSGRGIAGNTIYF. The CDR3 nucleotides are TGTGCCTGGAGTGGGCGGGGAATTGCCGGAAACACCATATATTTT. The V call is TRBV30, the J call TRBJ1-3; D uncertain. There are 15 residues in the CDR3. The germline gives CDR1 GTSNPN, CDR2 SVGIG (reference sequence). V was shortened by 1 base and J by 4 bases, with 14 bases between the two germline ends.

The rearrangement joins TRBV6-5 to TRBJ1-1; D not certain. Germline V lookup: CDR1 MNHEY, CDR2 SVGAGI. The CDR3 has 14 amino acids. Trimming cost V 0 bases and J 3 bases, with 8 bases left between them. DNA of the CDR3: TGTGCCAGCAGTTACTCGATCAGAGACACTGAAGCTTTCTTT. It translates to CASSYSIRDTEAFF.

This chain connects TRBV10-3 to TRBJ2-7; D remains unclear. The ends were cut back, 7 bases at V and 0 bases at J, with 16 bases in the middle. The CDR3 sequence is 15 residues long. Germline V gene lookup returns CDR1 ENHRY and CDR2 SYGVKD. The CDR3 is CAIKEQPASSYEQYF. The CDR3 bases are TGTGCCATCAAGGAACAGCCTGCTAGCTCCTACGAGCAGTACTTC.

As concerns this clone: A much larger clone differs by one base, so this may be a read error. V usage is TRBV9 and J usage is TRBJ1-5; TRBD1 matches 7 bases. This CDR3 contains 15 residues. Germline V lookup: CDR1 SGDLS, CDR2 YYNGEE. Trimming removed 4 bases from V and 2 bases from J; junction bases left unmatched: 6. CDR3 nucleotide sequence: TGTGCCAGCAGCCCGTCGACAGGGCGCAATCAGCCCCAGCATTTT. It specifies CASSPSTGRNQPQHF. Full variable domain (rest looked up from reference TRBV9 and TRBJ1-5): DSGVTQTPKHLITATGQRVTLRCSPRSGDLSVYWYQQSLDQGLQFLIQYYNGEERAKGNILERFSAQQFPDLHSELNLSSLELGDSALYFCASSPSTGRNQPQHFGDGTRLSIL.

The genes are TRBV19 and TRBJ2-7; TRBD2 aligns across 7 bases. Germline trimming cut 6 bases from V and 3 bases from J; bases unmatched to any gene: 8. Germline V gene lookup returns CDR1 LNHDA and CDR2 SQIVND (reference sequence). This CDR3 has 14 residues. The CDR3 reads CASSHGTGGYEQYF. The CDR3, as DNA: TGTGCCAGTAGCCACGGGACGGGAGGCTACGAGCAGTACTTC. Based on the CDR3 plus reference TRBV19 and TRBJ2-7, the full variable domain is DGGITQSPKYLFRKEGQNVTLSCEQNLNHDAMYWYRQDPGQGLRLIYYSQIVNDFQKGDIAEGYSVSREKKESFPLTVTSAQKNPTAFYLCASSHGTGGYEQYFGPGTRLTVT.

The rearrangement joins TRBV5-4 to TRBJ2-5, with TRBD1 matching 9 bases. CDR1 is SGHNT and CDR2 is YYREEE in the germline V gene (reference sequence). V shed 4 bases and J 5 bases; nucleotides not matched to a gene: 9. The CDR3 has 15 residues. CDR3 sequence: CASSMLTGGAETQYF. DNA for the CDR3: TGTGCCAGCAGCATGTTAACAGGGGGCGCGGAGACCCAGTACTTC.

This sequence joins TRBV5-4 and TRBJ1-6, with D hard to call. CDR1 is SGHNT, CDR2 YYREEE, per germline (reference sequence). The CDR3 length is 14 residues. V was cut by 1 base and J by 7 bases, with 9 bases left in between. CDR3 amino acids: CASSLRTVNSPLHF. The CDR3 nucleotides read TGTGCCAGCAGCTTGCGGACGGTGAATTCACCCCTCCACTTT. The full variable domain, completed using reference TRBV5-4 and TRBJ1-6, is ETGVTQSPTHLIKTRGQQVTLRCSSQSGHNTVSWYQQALGQGPQFIFQYYREEENGRGNFPPRFSGLQFPNYSSELNVNALELDDSALYLCASSLRTVNSPLHFGNGTRLTVT.

The gene calls are TRBV29-1 and TRBJ1-1, with D unresolved. Germline CDR1 reads SQVTM; CDR2 reads ANQGSEA. V shed 6 bases and J shed 7 bases, with 21 bases lying between them. CDR3 length: 14 amino acids. CDR3 residues: CSVQPSFDTSEAFF. In nucleotides, the CDR3 is TGCAGCGTACAACCCTCCTTTGACACGAGTGAAGCTTTCTTT.